This T cell receptor (beta chain) was recorded in a study of cytomegalovirus exposure and HLA in healthy donors. Study-wide context: Previous work identified 95 million to 120 million unique TCR beta sequences from around 200 million T cells.

Study-level points and caveats: The study recorded 164 TCR beta chains that were cytomegalovirus-associated. Researchers had no immune exposure information except CMV serostatus available.

13 Jbeta primers and 60 Vbeta primers were used for the PCR. The table came from immunoSEQ multiplex PCR; TCRdb's copy has only in-frame clones and leaves some out. Of 100,000 to 120,000 clones in the sample, around 78% were seen once. Germline V gene data show CDR1 as MNHEY and CDR2 as SVGAGI. The CDR3 consists of 11 residues. V lost 5 bases and J lost 10; bases outside the gene matches: 1. Comment on this clone: As yet, its antigen is unknown.

This rearrangement joins TRBV6-5 to TRBJ1-1, with 10 bases that match TRBD1. The origin of this receptor is a woman aged 25 to 39 in good health and CMV-seronegative. Specimen: PBMCs. CDR3 loop: CASSGQGGAFF. DNA for the CDR3: TGTGCCAGCAGTGGACAGGGGGGAGCTTTCTTT.